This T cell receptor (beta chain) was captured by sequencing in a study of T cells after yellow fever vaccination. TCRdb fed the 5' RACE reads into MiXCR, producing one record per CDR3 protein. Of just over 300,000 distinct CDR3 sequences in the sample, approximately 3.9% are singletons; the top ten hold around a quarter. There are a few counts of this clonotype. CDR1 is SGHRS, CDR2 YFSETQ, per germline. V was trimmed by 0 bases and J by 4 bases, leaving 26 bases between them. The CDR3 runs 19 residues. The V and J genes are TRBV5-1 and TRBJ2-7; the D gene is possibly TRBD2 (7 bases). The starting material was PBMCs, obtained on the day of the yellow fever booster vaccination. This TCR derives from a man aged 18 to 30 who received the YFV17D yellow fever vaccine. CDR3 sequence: CASSLVGGGDSYRPYEQYF. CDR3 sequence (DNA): TGCGCCAGCAGCTTGGTGGGAGGGGGGGATTCGTACCGTCCATACGAGCAGTACTTC.